Each of the 4 T cell receptor beta chains below was sequenced from the same sample in a study of T cells expressing NK-cell markers. Reanalyzing the 5' RACE reads, TCRdb keeps one entry per CDR3 protein, without DNA. The table lists about 380,000 distinct CDR3 sequences, with 5.2% in the top ten. Input material: blood T cells: a sorted CD56 or NKG2C T cell subset, CD4+ or CD8+ T cells, or bulk PBMC T cells (not recorded which). All receptors come from a man aged 18 to 69 in good health.

The chain has TRBV15 and TRBJ2-6. The CDR3 consists of 15 residues. The germline V gene encodes CDR1 LNHNV and CDR2 YYDKDF (reference sequence). CDR3 sequence reads: CATSSGGAGANVLTF.

The chain employs TRBV5-1 and TRBJ2-2; the D gene TCRdb calls, TRBD1, cannot be checked with no DNA. The CDR3 covers 15 residues. The germline gives CDR1 SGHRS, CDR2 YFSETQ. The CDR3: CASRVGGGRTGELFF.

The rearrangement joins TRBV6-4 to TRBJ2-3; TCRdb proposes TRBD1, but this gene call is untestable without DNA. Germline V gives CDR1 MRHNA, CDR2 SNTAGT. CDR3 length: 13 amino acids. This CDR3 reads CASSDRGTDTQYF.

This chain joins TRBV20-1 and TRBJ1-2; TCRdb designates TRBD1, a call that cannot be tested without DNA. This CDR3 contains 13 residues. The V gene's germline CDR1 is DFQATT and CDR2 SNEGSKA (reference sequence). The chain's CDR3 is CSATLTGRGGYTF.